This T cell receptor beta chain was sequenced for a study of response to subunit inactivated influenza vaccine. Overall study findings and caveats: Few additional T cells are recruited per seasonal influenza vaccination, authors suggested.

In TCRdb, the RT-PCR reads were re-called with MiXCR into one record per CDR3 protein. This sample carries around 540,000 distinct CDR3 sequences, approximately 10% of them seen once, and the ten largest clones take 9.5% to 13%. This clonotype was detected many times. Its antigen remains unidentified. The sequences come from PBMCs from blood, collected on the day of vaccination. The sequence derives from a man aged 50 or older who received an inactivated influenza vaccine.

In DNA form, the CDR3 reads TGTGCCAGCAGCCCTTCTAGGACAGGGCGAAATGAGCAGTTCTTC. This codes for CASSPSRTGRNEQFF. The chain links TRBV3-1 to TRBJ2-1; 8 nucleotides align to TRBD1. The CDR3 length is 15 residues. The V gene end was trimmed by 4 bases and the J gene end by 7 bases; junction bases not matched to a gene: 9. Germline values: CDR1 LGHDT, CDR2 YNNKEL (reference sequence).